Measured by frequency, the clone carrying this T cell receptor beta chain is medium-sized. TRB rearrangements were amplified by touch-down multiplex PCR with mixed TRB-A/B primers. With the multiplex PCR reads reprocessed, TCRdb shows one record per CDR3 protein and no DNA. This sample contains about 4,800 distinct CDR3 sequences. Germline V lookup: CDR1 MNHNS, CDR2 SASEGT. The CDR3 is 16 amino acids. This specimen belongs to a study of T cell clusters in autoimmune cytopenias. About 37,500 genome equivalents of blood DNA were amplified for TRB. The TCR sequence derives from a human donor with an autoimmune cytopenia or autoimmune hepatitis (not recorded which). V and J are TRBV6-1 and TRBJ2-6; there is no DNA to check the TCRdb D call of TRBD1. Material: peripheral blood. CDR3: CASSWGYSSGANVLTF.